The 27 T cell receptor beta chains below come from one sample, sequenced in a study of blood T cell repertoires in COVID-19. Data came from immunoSEQ multiplex PCR; TCRdb stores just in-frame clones and leaves some out. In the table there are about 360,000 clones, 70% to 90% of which are singletons. Sequencing used peripheral blood. The receptors here all came from a woman in her sixties or seventies with COVID-19, enrolled during active disease.

The chain couples TRBV4-1 to TRBJ1-2, with D possibly being TRBD1 (6 bases). V gave up 4 bases and J gave up 1 base, with 19 bases separating them. CDR1 is MGHRA and CDR2 is YSYEKL in the germline V gene. This CDR3 contains 17 residues. CDR3 sequence: CASSPPSGQGINYGYTF. In DNA, the CDR3 is TGCGCCAGCAGCCCACCTAGCGGGCAGGGGATTAACTATGGCTACACCTTC.

The J gene is TRBJ1-2, the V gene TRBV11-2, with D perhaps TRBD1 (5 bases). Germline CDR1 is SGHAT and CDR2 is FQNNGV. The CDR3 has 14 residues. V was trimmed by 0 bases and J by 3 bases, leaving 8 bases between them. The CDR3 here is CASSLDVTDYGYTF. CDR3 DNA sequence: TGTGCCAGCAGCTTAGATGTGACAGACTATGGCTACACCTTC. The complete variable domain, with remaining parts taken from reference TRBV11-2 and TRBJ1-2, reads EAGVAQSPRYKIIEKRQSVAFWCNPISGHATLYWYQQILGQGPKLLIQFQNNGVVDDSQLPKDRFSAERLKGVDSTLKIQPAKLEDSAVYLCASSLDVTDYGYTFGSGTRLTVV.

This chain joins TRBV11-3 and TRBJ1-4; 8 bases are shared with TRBD1. Trimming at V came to 5 bases and at J to 7 bases, leaving 12 bases not matched to a gene. CDR1 SGHNT and CDR2 YENEEA come from the germline V gene. This CDR3 is 16 amino acids long. The CDR3 loop reads CASSQPQGANSEKLFF. CDR3 nucleotides: TGTGCCAGCAGCCAACCTCAGGGGGCTAACAGTGAAAAACTGTTTTTT. Filled out from reference TRBV11-3 and TRBJ1-4, the complete variable domain reads EAGVVQSPRYKIIEKKQPVAFWCNPISGHNTLYWYLQNLGQGPELLIRYENEEAVDDSQLPKDRFSAERLKGVDSTLKIQPAELGDSAVYLCASSQPQGANSEKLFFGSGTQLSVL.

V and J are TRBV11-3 and TRBJ2-2; TRBD1 might be the D (6 bases). The CDR3 extends over 16 amino acids. CDR1 and CDR2 from the germline V gene are SGHNT and YENEEA. Trimming pared 1 base from V and 0 bases from J, leaving 9 bases between. CDR3 nucleotide sequence: TGTGCCAGCAGCTTAGCGTGGGGGCCGAACACCGGGGAGCTGTTTTTT. Amino acid sequence: CASSLAWGPNTGELFF.

J is TRBJ1-4 and V is TRBV9; 8 nucleotides align to TRBD1. This CDR3 spans 15 amino acids. Trimming took 3 bases from V and 8 from J; bases not matched to a gene: 9. Looked up from germline, CDR1 is SGDLS and CDR2 is YYNGEE. The CDR3 region has the DNA TGTGCCAGCAGCGCCACCGACAGGGGTGGCGAAAAACTGTTTTTT. Its translation is CASSATDRGGEKLFF.

The chain couples TRBV11-2 to TRBJ1-1, with D possibly matching TRBD1 (5 bases). Trimming stripped 1 base from V and 5 bases from J, with 20 bases between. The CDR3 is made up of 17 amino acids. The germline CDR1 and CDR2 sequences are SGHAT and FQNNGV. CDR3 nucleotide sequence: TGTGCCAGCAGCTTAGTTGGGGCAGGCCTGACTTATACTGAAGCTTTCTTT. This codes for CASSLVGAGLTYTEAFF.

The chain uses TRBV9 and TRBJ2-1, with 8 bases matching TRBD2. Germline-derived CDR1 and CDR2 are SGDLS and YYNGEE. The CDR3 runs to 16 residues. Losses at the gene ends were 1 base for V and 2 bases for J; bases not matched to a gene: 5. The CDR3 DNA is TGTGCCAGCAGCGTAACGGGGGGGGCCCCCTACAATGAGCAGTTCTTC. Amino acids: CASSVTGGAPYNEQFF.

This chain connects TRBV5-4 to TRBJ2-7, with D possibly matching TRBD2 (5 bases). The ends were cut back, 1 base at V and 0 bases at J, with 11 bases in the middle. Per germline, CDR1 SGHNT and CDR2 YYREEE (reference sequence). The CDR3 sequence is 15 residues long. Here the CDR3 DNA reads TGTGCCAGCAGCTTGCGTCAGGCGGGCTCCTACGAGCAGTACTTC. This translates into CASSLRQAGSYEQYF.

In its sample, this clone was seen a few times. The chain recombines TRBV6-1 with TRBJ2-7; D ambiguous. The CDR3 is made up of 14 amino acids. The V gene lost 2 bases and the J gene lost 4 bases, with 12 bases spanning the gap. The V gene's germline CDR1 is MNHNS and CDR2 SASEGT. The CDR3 DNA is TGTGCCAGCAGTGAACTTCCTTCTCGTTACGAGCAGTACTTC. This codes for CASSELPSRYEQYF.

The V call is TRBV6-4, the J call TRBJ1-3; tentative D call: TRBD1 (5 bases). The germline V and J ends were trimmed by 4 bases and 2 bases, with 12 bases remaining between them. The germline V gene has CDR1 MRHNA and CDR2 SNTAGT. The CDR3 loop spans 15 amino acids. Here the CDR3 reads CASSATQAPGNTIYF. Here the CDR3 DNA reads TGTGCCAGCAGTGCTACACAGGCTCCTGGAAACACCATATATTTT.

This rearrangement joins TRBV27 to TRBJ1-5; 8 bases map to TRBD1. In germline, CDR1 is MNHEY, CDR2 SMNVEV (reference sequence). The CDR3 consists of 14 residues. Trimming took 5 bases from V and 6 from J; bases not matched to a gene: 6. The CDR3 here is CASSPTGGGQPQHF. The CDR3 DNA reads TGTGCCAGCAGTCCCACAGGGGGGGGTCAGCCCCAGCATTTT.

This chain links TRBV18 with TRBJ1-1; perhaps TRBD1 as D (6 bases). The V and J ends lost 4 bases and 4 bases respectively, with 10 bases between them. The length of the CDR3 is 13 residues. Germline values: CDR1 KGHSH, CDR2 LQKENI. CDR3 DNA sequence: TGTGCCAGCTCACTGGAAGGGGGCACTGAAGCTTTCTTT. It encodes CASSLEGGTEAFF.

The rearrangement uses TRBV5-4 and TRBJ2-1, with 7 bases aligning to TRBD2. Germline CDR1 is SGHNT and CDR2 is YYREEE (reference sequence). The V gene end was trimmed by 3 bases and the J gene end by 1 base; junction bases not matched to a gene: 7. The length of the CDR3 is 16 residues. The CDR3 DNA sequence: TGTGCCAGCAGCTCCCCAAGCGGGGCGTCCTACAATGAGCAGTTCTTC. Translating it yields CASSSPSGASYNEQFF.

This clone was seen a handful of times. The gene calls are TRBV7-7 and TRBJ2-3, with D uncertain. Trimming removed 4 bases at V and 7 bases at J, with 18 bases between. There are 15 residues in the CDR3. CDR1 SSHAT and CDR2 FNYEAQ come from the germline V gene (reference sequence). The DNA for the CDR3 is TGTGCCAGCAGCTCCGAACCAGGCTCGCTTTATACGCAGTATTTT. It encodes CASSSEPGSLYTQYF.

This chain links TRBV6-5 with TRBJ1-5; TRBD1 matches 8 bases. Germline CDR1 is MNHEY and CDR2 is SVGAGI. V was clipped by 6 bases and J by 2 bases; unmatched bases: 3. The CDR3 has 14 amino acids. The CDR3 loop reads CASSHRGGNQPQHF. The CDR3 region has the DNA TGTGCCAGCAGCCACAGGGGGGGCAATCAGCCCCAGCATTTT.

The chain joins TRBV2 to TRBJ1-3; 7 bases map to TRBD1. Germline loops: CDR1 SNHLY, CDR2 FYNNEI. The CDR3 has 19 residues. V was pared by 7 bases and J by 4 bases, with 22 bases of the junction left unmatched. In nucleotides, the CDR3 is TGTGCCAGCAACCTGTCGCCACGGGACAGCAAACAACTCGGAAACACCATATATTTT. Protein product: CASNLSPRDSKQLGNTIYF.

CDR3: CASSLDTNYGYTF. For the CDR3, the DNA is TGTGCCAGCAGCCTGGACACCAACTATGGCTACACCTTC. This sequence joins TRBV6-5 and TRBJ1-2; D is possibly TRBD1 (5 bases). This CDR3 contains 13 residues. Trimming pared 6 bases from V and 2 bases from J, leaving 10 bases between. Germline values: CDR1 MNHEY, CDR2 SVGAGI.

The chain links TRBV19 to TRBJ2-7, with TRBD1 matching 9 bases. Trimming at V came to 6 bases and at J to 5 bases, leaving 2 bases not matched to a gene. The length of the CDR3 is 12 residues. Germline loops: CDR1 LNHDA, CDR2 SQIVND (reference sequence). CDR3 region: CASRDRGDEQYF. In nucleotides, the CDR3 is TGTGCCAGTAGGGACAGGGGCGACGAGCAGTACTTC. The whole variable domain, filled in from reference TRBV19 and TRBJ2-7, reads DGGITQSPKYLFRKEGQNVTLSCEQNLNHDAMYWYRQDPGQGLRLIYYSQIVNDFQKGDIAEGYSVSREKKESFPLTVTSAQKNPTAFYLCASRDRGDEQYFGPGTRLTVT.

The chain is built from TRBV23-1 and TRBJ1-1; 10 positions match TRBD1. TRBV23-1 is reported as an ORF; its role is uncertain. V was clipped by 4 bases and J by 6 bases; unmatched bases: 14. This CDR3 has 17 residues. CDR3 amino acids: CASSPRKSRQGAAEAFF. For the CDR3, the DNA is TGCGCCAGCAGTCCCCGAAAGAGCAGACAGGGGGCTGCTGAAGCTTTCTTT.

This clone has a handful of counts. The chain combines TRBV7-2 with TRBJ1-4; 8 positions match TRBD1. Germline V gene data show CDR1 as SGHTA and CDR2 as FQGNSA. Trimming removed 5 bases from V and 7 bases from J; junction bases left unmatched: 6. The CDR3 has 14 amino acids. CDR3 protein: CASSPRQGSEKLFF. In nucleotides, the CDR3 is TGTGCCAGCAGCCCCCGACAGGGGAGTGAAAAACTGTTTTTT.

The chain couples TRBV12-3 or TRBV12-4 to TRBJ2-3; D may be TRBD2 (6 bases). The CDR3 consists of 13 residues. The V end was cut by 6 bases, the J end by 8 bases, with 15 bases between. The CDR3 nucleotides are TGTGCCAGCAGCCGGGCCCCGCGGGGTACGCAGTATTTT. This encodes CASSRAPRGTQYF.

The chain couples TRBV4-2 to TRBJ1-1, with a possible D match to TRBD1 (5 bases). Germline CDR1 LGHNA, CDR2 YNFKEQ. V was trimmed by 1 base and J by 0 bases, leaving 15 bases between them. The length of the CDR3 is 17 residues. This CDR3 is CASSQGTLGDLNTEAFF. CDR3 nucleotide sequence: TGTGCCAGCAGCCAAGGGACCCTAGGGGACTTGAACACTGAAGCTTTCTTT.

The rearrangement joins TRBV27 to TRBJ1-4; 8 bases are shared with TRBD1. After removal of 4 bases from V and 8 bases from J, the junction contained 6 bases not matched to a gene. The CDR3 runs 14 residues. The V gene's germline CDR1 is MNHEY and CDR2 SMNVEV (reference sequence). CDR3 DNA sequence: TGTGCCAGCAGTTCAGGACAGGGTCGAGAAAAACTGTTTTTT. This sequence encodes CASSSGQGREKLFF.

The chain combines TRBV6-6 with TRBJ2-4; 9 nucleotides line up with TRBD1. V trimming: 6 bases; J trimming: 2 bases; junction bases outside the gene matches: 8. Germline lookup yields CDR1 MNHNY and CDR2 SVGAGI (reference sequence). This CDR3 has 16 residues. CDR3 sequence reads: CASRVGQGGTKNIQYF. CDR3 nucleotides: TGTGCCAGCAGAGTGGGACAGGGAGGAACCAAAAACATTCAGTACTTC.

This chain uses TRBV27 with TRBJ1-1; D call uncertain. V lost 0 bases and J 9 bases, leaving 29 bases between the germline ends. Germline V lookup: CDR1 MNHEY, CDR2 SMNVEV (reference sequence). This CDR3 spans 19 amino acids. The CDR3 DNA sequence: TGTGCCAGCAGTTTATCGCTTCACAGCGGAGGATTCCTGAAAGAAAAAGCTTTCTTT. This sequence encodes CASSLSLHSGGFLKEKAFF.

The chain has TRBV7-2 and TRBJ2-6; D is uncertain. Per the germline V gene, CDR1 is SGHTA and CDR2 is FQGNSA. Trimming pared 2 bases from V and 3 bases from J, leaving 17 bases between. This CDR3 contains 18 residues. CDR3 DNA sequence: TGTGCCAGCAGCTTAAGACGTCTTGAGGTACTTGGGGCCAACGTCCTGACTTTC. Protein product: CASSLRRLEVLGANVLTF.

The sample holds one count of this clone. V and J are TRBV27 and TRBJ1-1; TRBD1 matches 8 bases. V shed 11 bases, J shed 7 bases, and the junction held 12 bases outside the gene matches. The germline V gene encodes CDR1 MNHEY and CDR2 SMNVEV (reference sequence). The CDR3 runs to 13 residues. In nucleotides, the CDR3 is TGTGCCCGATCTTCGGACAGGGATGGTGAAGCTTTCTTT. As protein: CARSSDRDGEAFF.